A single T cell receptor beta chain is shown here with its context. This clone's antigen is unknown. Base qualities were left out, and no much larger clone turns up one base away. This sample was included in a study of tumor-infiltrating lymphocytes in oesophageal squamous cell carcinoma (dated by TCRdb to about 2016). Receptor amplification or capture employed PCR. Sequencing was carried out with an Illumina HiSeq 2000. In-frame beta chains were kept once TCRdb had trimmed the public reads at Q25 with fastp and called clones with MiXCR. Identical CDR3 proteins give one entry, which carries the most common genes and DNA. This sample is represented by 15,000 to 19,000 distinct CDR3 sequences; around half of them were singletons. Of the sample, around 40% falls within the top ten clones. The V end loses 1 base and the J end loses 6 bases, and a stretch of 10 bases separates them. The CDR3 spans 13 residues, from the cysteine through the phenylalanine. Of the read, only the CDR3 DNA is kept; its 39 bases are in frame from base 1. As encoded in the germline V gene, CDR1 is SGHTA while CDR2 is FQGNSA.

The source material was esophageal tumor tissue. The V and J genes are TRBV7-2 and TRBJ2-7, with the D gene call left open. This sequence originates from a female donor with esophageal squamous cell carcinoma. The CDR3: CASSLVSVPEQYF. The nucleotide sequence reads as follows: TGTGCCAGCAGCTTAGTCTCCGTCCCCGAGCAGTACTTC.